This T cell receptor beta chain is from a study of blood T cells in healthy people across ages. Germline-derived CDR1 and CDR2 are SGHTA and FQGNSA. This CDR3 is 13 amino acids long. The V gene lost 5 bases and the J gene lost 1 base, with 8 bases spanning the gap. With a J-beta primer mix and a sample-barcoded 5' primer, a second PCR ran about 7 to 12 cycles. TCRdb reanalysed the 5' RACE reads using MiXCR and keeps one entry per CDR3 protein. The sample includes approximately 800,000 distinct CDR3 sequences, about half of them seen just once. The specimen was blood. This receptor was obtained from a man older than 75 in good health. This chain joins TRBV7-2 and TRBJ1-2; D remains unclear. CDR3 sequence reads: CASSPPRNYGYTF. CDR3 nucleotide sequence: TGTGCCAGCAGCCCCCCGCGTAACTATGGCTACACCTTC.